This entry describes one T cell receptor beta chain. Germline V lookup: CDR1 LNHDA, CDR2 SQIVND (reference sequence). V lost 2 bases and J lost 2; bases outside the gene matches: 2. The CDR3 loop spans 15 amino acids. This sample was taken from a study of shared clonotypes between healthy human individuals. Clones were sequenced by immunoSEQ multiplex PCR, and TCRdb holds only the in-frame ones, with some missing. The data contain roughly 2 million clones, approximately 95% of them singletons. V is TRBV19 and J is TRBJ2-1, with 8 bases matching TRBD2. This TCR came from a man between 18 and 29 years old in good health. Sequencing used naive CD4+ T cells sorted from blood. This sample's subset: CD45RA+ positively selected. CDR3 sequence reads: CASSIILAAYNEQFF. The DNA of the CDR3 is TGTGCCAGTAGTATAATACTAGCGGCCTACAATGAGCAGTTCTTC.